This T cell receptor beta chain was observed in a study of molecular identifiers for immune sequencing clone quantification. Looking at the study overall: Across replicate runs, RNA obtained from about 21,000 or 97,000 naive CD8 cells was divided into five, with four undergoing sequencing. Study-level findings and limits: Detectable among roughly 920,000 naive cells, according to reports, was Jurkat TCR RNA spiked in from one cell.

TCRdb reprocessed the PCR reads via MiXCR and lists one record per CDR3 protein. The sample lists 460,000 or so distinct CDR3 sequences, 20% to 25% seen once, with about 0.8% in the top ten. CD8+CD4-CCR7+CD45RA+ sorting gave the naive CD8 T cells. This clonotype was seen repeatedly, ten times or more. The antigen is not known. Sequencing input: naive CD8+ T cells from blood, with Jurkat cell RNA spiked in. As to subset: FACS-sorted CD8+CD4-CCR7+CD45RA+ naive T cells. The origin of this receptor is a human donor in good health. Some libraries in this study had Jurkat cell RNA spiked in.

The chain's CDR3 is CASSLEPAYSSEAFF. DNA for the CDR3: TGTGCCAGCAGCTTAGAGCCAGCCTACAGTTCTGAAGCTTTCTTT. The chain recombines TRBV7-9 with TRBJ1-1; D unresolved. Germline V CDR1 and CDR2: SEHNR, FQNEAQ (reference sequence). V dropped 1 base and J dropped 6 bases, with 15 bases sitting between them. CDR3 length: 15 residues.